This paragraph covers one T cell receptor beta chain sequence. The sample is drawn from a study of blood T cell repertoires in COVID-19. Study context: PBMCs, B-cell-depleted T cells, or T cells provided the cDNA or gDNA that made up the material.

The CDR3 is made up of 21 amino acids. The data were produced by immunoSEQ multiplex PCR, yet TCRdb's version contains in-frame clones alone and is incomplete. This sample has 150,000 to 200,000 clones, with roughly 79% found just once. V and J are TRBV21-1 and TRBJ2-2; the tabulated D call, TRBD2, remains unverified against the DNA. TRBV21-1 is classified as a pseudogene. This receptor was identified in a woman aged 80 or older with COVID-19, enrolled during active disease. The sequencing sample was made of peripheral blood. Written as DNA, the CDR3 is TGTGCCAGCAGCCCCCGTTGGGTCCAGCGGGAGGCTTTTCCGGGCACCGGGGAGCTGTTTTTT. Amino acids: CASSPRWVQREAFPGTGELFF.